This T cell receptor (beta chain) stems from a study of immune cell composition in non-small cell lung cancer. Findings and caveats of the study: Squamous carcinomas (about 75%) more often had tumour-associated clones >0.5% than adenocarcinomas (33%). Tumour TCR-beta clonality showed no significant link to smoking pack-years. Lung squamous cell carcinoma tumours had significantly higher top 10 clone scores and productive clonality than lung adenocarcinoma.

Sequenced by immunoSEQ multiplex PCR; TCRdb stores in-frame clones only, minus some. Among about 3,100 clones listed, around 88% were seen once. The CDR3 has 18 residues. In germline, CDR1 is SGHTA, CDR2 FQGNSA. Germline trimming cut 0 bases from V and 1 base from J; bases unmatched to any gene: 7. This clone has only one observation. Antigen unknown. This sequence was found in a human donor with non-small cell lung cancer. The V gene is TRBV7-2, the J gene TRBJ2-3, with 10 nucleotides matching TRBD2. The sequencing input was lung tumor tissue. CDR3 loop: CASSLAELAGYRTDTQYF. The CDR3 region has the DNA TGTGCCAGCAGCTTAGCGGAACTAGCGGGATATCGCACAGATACGCAGTATTTT.